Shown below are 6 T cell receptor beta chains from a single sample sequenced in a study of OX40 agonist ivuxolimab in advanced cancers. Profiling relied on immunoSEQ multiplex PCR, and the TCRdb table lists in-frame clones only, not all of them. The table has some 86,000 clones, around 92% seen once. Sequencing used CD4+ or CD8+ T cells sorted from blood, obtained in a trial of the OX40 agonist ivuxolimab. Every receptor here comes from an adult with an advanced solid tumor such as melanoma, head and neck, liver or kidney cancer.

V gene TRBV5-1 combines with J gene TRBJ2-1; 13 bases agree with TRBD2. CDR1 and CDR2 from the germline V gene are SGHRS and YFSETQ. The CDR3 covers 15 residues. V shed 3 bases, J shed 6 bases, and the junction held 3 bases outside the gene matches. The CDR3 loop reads CASSSGLAGPNEQFF. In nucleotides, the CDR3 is TGCGCCAGCAGCTCGGGACTAGCGGGACCCAATGAGCAGTTCTTC.

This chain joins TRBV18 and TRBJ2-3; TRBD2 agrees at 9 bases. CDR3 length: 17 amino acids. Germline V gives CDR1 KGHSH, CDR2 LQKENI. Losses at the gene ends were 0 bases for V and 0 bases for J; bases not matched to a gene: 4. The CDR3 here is CASSPPKAGGSTDTQYF. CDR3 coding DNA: TGTGCCAGCTCACCACCGAAGGCGGGAGGGAGCACAGATACGCAGTATTTT.

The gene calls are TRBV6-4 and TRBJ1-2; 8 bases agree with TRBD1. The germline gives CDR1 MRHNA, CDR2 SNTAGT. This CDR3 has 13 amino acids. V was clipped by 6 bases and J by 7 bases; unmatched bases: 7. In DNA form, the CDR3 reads TGTGCCAGCAGCGGACAGGGAGGTAGTGGCTACACCTTC. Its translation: CASSGQGGSGYTF.

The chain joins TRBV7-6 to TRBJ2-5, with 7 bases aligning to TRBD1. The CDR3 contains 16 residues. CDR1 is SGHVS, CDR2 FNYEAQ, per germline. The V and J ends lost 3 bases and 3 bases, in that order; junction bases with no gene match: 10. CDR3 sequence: CASSLGDSDFKETQYF. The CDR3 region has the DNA TGTGCCAGCAGCTTGGGGGACAGCGATTTTAAAGAGACCCAGTACTTC.

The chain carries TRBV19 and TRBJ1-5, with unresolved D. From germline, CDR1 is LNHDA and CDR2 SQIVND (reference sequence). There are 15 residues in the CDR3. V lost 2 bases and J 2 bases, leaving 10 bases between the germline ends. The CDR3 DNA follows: TGTGCCAGTAGTATAAGCGGGAGTCGCAATCAGCCCCAGCATTTT. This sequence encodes CASSISGSRNQPQHF.

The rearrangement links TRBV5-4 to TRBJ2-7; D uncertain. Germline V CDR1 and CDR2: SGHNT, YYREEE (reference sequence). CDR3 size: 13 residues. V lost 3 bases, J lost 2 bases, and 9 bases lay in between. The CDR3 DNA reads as TGTGCCAGCAGCTCACCCCTCACCTACGAGCAGTACTTC. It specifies CASSSPLTYEQYF.